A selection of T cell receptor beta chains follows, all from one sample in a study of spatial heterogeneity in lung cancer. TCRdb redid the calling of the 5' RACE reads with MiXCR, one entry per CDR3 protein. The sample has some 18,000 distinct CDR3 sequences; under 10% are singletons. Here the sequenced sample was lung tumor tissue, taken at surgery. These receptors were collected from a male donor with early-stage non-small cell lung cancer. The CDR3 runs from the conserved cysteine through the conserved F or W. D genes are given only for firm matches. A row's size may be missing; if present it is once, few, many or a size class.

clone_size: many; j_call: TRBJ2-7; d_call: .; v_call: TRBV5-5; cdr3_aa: CASSLRVVGQEQYF; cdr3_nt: TGTGCCAGCAGCTTGAGGGTTGTTGGTCAGGAGCAGTACTTC
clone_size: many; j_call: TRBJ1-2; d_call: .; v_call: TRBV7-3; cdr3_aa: CASSLGMENGGYTF; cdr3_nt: TGTGCCAGCAGCCTTGGGATGGAGAACGGTGGCTACACCTTC
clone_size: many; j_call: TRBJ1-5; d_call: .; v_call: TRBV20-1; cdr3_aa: CSASRPTGPNQPQHF; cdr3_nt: TGCAGTGCTAGTAGACCGACAGGACCAAATCAGCCCCAGCATTTT
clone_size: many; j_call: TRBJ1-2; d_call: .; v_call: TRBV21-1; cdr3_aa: CASSKFPGQGFYGYTF; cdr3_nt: TGTGCCAGCAGCAAATTTCCCGGACAGGGCTTCTATGGCTACACCTTC
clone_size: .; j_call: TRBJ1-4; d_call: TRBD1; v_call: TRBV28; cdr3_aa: CASSPPLLTGLDEKLFF; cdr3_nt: TGTGCCAGCAGTCCCCCCCTCCTGACAGGGTTAGACGAAAAACTGTTTTTT
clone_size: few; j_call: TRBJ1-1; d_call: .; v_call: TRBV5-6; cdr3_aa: CASSSGHGAYEAFF; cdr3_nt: TGTGCCAGCAGCTCGGGACACGGGGCCTATGAAGCTTTCTTT
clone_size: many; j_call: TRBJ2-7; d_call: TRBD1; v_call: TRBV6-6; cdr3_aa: CASSYLRDRDEQYF; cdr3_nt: TGTGCCAGCAGTTACTTACGGGACAGGGACGAGCAGTACTTC
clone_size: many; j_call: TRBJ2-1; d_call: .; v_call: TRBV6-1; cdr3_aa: CASSIQGNEQFF; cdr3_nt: TGTGCCAGCAGTATCCAGGGCAATGAGCAGTTCTTC
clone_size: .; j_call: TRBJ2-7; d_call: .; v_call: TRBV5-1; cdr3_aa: CASSLAFTDTYEQYF; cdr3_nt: TGCGCCAGCAGCTTGGCTTTTACAGACACCTACGAGCAGTACTTC
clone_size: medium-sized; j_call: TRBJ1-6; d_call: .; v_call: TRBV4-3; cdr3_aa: CASSQETAYNSPLHF; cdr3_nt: TGCGCCAGCAGCCAAGAAACAGCCTATAATTCACCCCTCCACTTT
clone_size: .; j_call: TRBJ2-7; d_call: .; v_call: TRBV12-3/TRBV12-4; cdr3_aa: CASSWTVGEQYF; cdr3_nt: TGTGCCAGCAGCTGGACAGTTGGCGAGCAGTACTTC
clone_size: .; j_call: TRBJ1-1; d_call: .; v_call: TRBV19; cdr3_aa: CASSRQPNTEAFF; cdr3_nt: TGTGCCAGTAGCCGACAGCCGAACACTGAAGCTTTCTTT
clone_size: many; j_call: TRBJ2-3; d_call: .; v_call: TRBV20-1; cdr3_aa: CSAVLALNTDTQYF; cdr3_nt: TGCAGTGCTGTTCTAGCCCTGAACACAGATACGCAGTATTTT
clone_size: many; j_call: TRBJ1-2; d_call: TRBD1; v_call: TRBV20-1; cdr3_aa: CSADRLGELTF; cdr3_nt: TGCAGTGCGGACAGGCTCGGGGAACTCACCTTC
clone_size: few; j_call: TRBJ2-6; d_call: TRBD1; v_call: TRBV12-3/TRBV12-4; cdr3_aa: CASRSDRGPGANVLTF; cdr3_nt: TGTGCCAGCAGAAGCGACAGGGGGCCTGGGGCCAACGTCCTGACTTTC
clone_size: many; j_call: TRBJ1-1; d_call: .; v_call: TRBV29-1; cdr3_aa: CSVEDRVGTEAFF; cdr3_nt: TGCAGCGTTGAAGACAGGGTAGGGACTGAAGCTTTCTTT
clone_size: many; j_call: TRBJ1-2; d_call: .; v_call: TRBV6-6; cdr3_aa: CASSYSKPLTGSYGYTF; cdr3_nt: TGTGCCAGCAGTTACTCGAAGCCATTGACAGGCAGCTATGGCTACACCTTC
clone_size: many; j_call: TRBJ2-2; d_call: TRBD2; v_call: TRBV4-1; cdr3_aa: CASSQEPTSGGQDRELFF; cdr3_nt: TGCGCCAGCAGCCAAGAACCCACTAGCGGGGGGCAAGATCGGGAGCTGTTTTTT
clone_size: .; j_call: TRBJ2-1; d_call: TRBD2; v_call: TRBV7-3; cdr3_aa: CASSPPGGAYNEQFF; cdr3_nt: TGTGCCAGCAGCCCCCCCGGGGGGGCTTACAATGAGCAGTTCTTC
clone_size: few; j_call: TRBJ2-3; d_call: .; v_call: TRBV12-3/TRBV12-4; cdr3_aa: CASSPGGITDTQYF; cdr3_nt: TGTGCCAGCAGCCCCGGAGGTATCACAGATACGCAGTATTTT
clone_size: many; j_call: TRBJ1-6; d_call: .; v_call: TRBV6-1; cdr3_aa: CASGETANSPLHF; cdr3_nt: TGTGCCAGCGGGGAAACAGCTAATTCACCCCTCCACTTT
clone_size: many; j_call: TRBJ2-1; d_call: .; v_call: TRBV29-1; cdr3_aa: CSVFKGSSDLYNEQFF; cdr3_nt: TGCAGCGTTTTCAAGGGGTCTAGCGACCTTTACAATGAGCAGTTCTTC
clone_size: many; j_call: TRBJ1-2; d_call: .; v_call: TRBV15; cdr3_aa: CATSRDDYGYTF; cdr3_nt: TGTGCCACCAGCAGAGATGACTATGGCTACACCTTC
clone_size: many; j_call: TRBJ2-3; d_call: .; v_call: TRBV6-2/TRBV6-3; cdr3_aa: CASRHVWLGAQYF; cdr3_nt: TGTGCCAGCAGGCACGTCTGGCTAGGCGCGCAGTATTTT
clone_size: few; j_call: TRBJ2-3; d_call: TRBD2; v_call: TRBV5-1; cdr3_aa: CASSLNFGRGGIDTQYF; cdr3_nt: TGCGCCAGCAGCTTGAACTTCGGGCGGGGGGGCATAGATACGCAGTATTTT
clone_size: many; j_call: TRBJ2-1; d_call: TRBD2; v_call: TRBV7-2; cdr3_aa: CASSSSGLAGGQFF; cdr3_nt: TGTGCCAGCAGCTCTTCGGGACTAGCCGGGGGGCAGTTCTTC
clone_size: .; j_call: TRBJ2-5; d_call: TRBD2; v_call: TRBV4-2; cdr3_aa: CASSQGLAGETQYF; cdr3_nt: TGTGCCAGCAGCCAAGGGCTAGCGGGGGAGACCCAGTACTTC
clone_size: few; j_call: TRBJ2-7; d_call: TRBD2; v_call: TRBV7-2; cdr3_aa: CASSLGPAGPRPSYEQYF; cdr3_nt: TGTGCCAGCAGCTTAGGCCCAGCGGGGCCGAGACCCTCCTACGAGCAGTACTTC
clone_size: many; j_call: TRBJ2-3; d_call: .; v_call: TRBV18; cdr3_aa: CASSPPGSRRDTQYF; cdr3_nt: TGTGCCAGCTCACCACCGGGCTCAAGGCGGGATACGCAGTATTTT
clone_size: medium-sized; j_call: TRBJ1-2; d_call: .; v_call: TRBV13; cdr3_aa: CASSLGMRSPNYGYTF; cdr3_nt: TGTGCCAGCAGCTTAGGGATGCGGAGTCCTAACTATGGCTACACCTTC
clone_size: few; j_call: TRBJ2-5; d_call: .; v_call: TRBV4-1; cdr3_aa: CASSPLSRQETQYF; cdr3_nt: TGCGCCAGCAGCCCCTTATCTAGGCAAGAGACCCAGTACTTC
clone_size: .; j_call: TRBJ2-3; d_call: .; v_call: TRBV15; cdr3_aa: CATTHRGEQTSTDTQYF; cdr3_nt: TGTGCCACAACCCATCGCGGGGAGCAGACTAGCACAGATACGCAGTATTTT
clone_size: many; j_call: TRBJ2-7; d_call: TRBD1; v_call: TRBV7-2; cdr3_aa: CASAPGQPAYEQYF; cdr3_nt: TGTGCCAGCGCCCCGGGACAGCCGGCTTACGAGCAGTACTTC
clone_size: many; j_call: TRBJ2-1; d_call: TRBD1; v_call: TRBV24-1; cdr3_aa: CATSRQGVSDYNEQFF; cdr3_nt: TGTGCCACCAGTCGACAGGGGGTCTCGGACTACAATGAGCAGTTCTTC
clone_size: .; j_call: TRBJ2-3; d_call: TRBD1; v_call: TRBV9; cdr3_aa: CASSVGRGPPTDTQYF; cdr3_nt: TGTGCCAGCAGCGTAGGTAGGGGGCCACCCACAGATACGCAGTATTTT
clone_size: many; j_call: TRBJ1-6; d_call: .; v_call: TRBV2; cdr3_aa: CASSEVGPYNSPLHF; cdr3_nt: TGTGCCAGCAGTGAAGTCGGACCCTATAATTCACCCCTCCACTTT
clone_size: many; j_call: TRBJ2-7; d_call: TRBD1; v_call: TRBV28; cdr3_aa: CASSPRDRRYEQYF; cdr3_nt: TGTGCCAGCAGTCCCCGGGACAGGAGGTACGAGCAGTACTTC
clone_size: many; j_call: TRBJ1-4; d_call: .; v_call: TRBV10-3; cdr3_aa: CATQGVPDEKLFF; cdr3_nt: TGTGCCACCCAAGGCGTACCGGATGAAAAACTGTTTTTT
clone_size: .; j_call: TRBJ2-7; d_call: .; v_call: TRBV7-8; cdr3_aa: CASSPGVRGASYEQYF; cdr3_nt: TGTGCCAGCAGCCCAGGCGTCAGGGGTGCATCCTACGAGCAGTACTTC
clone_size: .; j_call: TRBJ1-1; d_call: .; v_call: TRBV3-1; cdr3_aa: CASSHVGLRTEAFF; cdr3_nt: TGTGCCAGCAGCCATGTGGGTTTGAGGACTGAAGCTTTCTTT
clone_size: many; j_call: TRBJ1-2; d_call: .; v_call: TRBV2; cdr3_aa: CASEYGGVYGYTF; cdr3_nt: TGTGCCAGCGAGTACGGCGGGGTCTATGGCTACACCTTC
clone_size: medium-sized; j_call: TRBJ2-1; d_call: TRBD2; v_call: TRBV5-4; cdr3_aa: CASSWRGGGLYNEQFF; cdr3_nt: TGTGCCAGCAGCTGGCGGGGGGGCGGACTTTACAATGAGCAGTTCTTC
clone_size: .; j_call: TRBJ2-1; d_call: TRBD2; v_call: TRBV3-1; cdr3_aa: CASSRAHGLAGNRGNNEQFF; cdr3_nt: TGTGCCAGCAGTCGCGCGCATGGACTAGCGGGGAATCGAGGGAACAATGAGCAGTTCTTC
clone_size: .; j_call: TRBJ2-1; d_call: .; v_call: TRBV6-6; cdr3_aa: CASTGRNNEQFF; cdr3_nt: TGTGCCAGCACAGGCAGGAACAATGAGCAGTTCTTC
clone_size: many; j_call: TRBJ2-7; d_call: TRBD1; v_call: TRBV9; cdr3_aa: CASSQDRAYEQYF; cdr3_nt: TGTGCCAGCAGCCAGGACAGGGCCTACGAGCAGTACTTC
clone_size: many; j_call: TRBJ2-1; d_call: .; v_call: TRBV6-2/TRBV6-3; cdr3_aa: CASSYDPWTANEQFF; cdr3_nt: TGTGCCAGCAGTTACGACCCATGGACAGCGAATGAGCAGTTCTTC
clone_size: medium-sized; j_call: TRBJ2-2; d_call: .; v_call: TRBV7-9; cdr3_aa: CASSLDGGDTGELFF; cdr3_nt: TGTGCCAGCAGCTTAGATGGCGGGGACACCGGGGAGCTGTTTTTT